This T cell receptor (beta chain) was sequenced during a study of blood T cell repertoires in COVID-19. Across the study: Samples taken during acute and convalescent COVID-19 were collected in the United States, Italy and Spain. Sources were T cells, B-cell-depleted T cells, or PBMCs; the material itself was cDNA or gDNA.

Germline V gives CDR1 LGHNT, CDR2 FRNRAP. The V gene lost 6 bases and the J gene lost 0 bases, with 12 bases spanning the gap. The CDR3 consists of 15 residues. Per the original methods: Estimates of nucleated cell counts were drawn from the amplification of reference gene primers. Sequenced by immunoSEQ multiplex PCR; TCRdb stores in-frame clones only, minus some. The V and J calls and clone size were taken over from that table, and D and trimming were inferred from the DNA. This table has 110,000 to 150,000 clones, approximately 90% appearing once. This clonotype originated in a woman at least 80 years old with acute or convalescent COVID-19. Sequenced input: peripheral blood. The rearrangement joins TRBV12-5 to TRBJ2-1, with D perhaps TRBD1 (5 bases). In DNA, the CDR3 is TGTGCTAGTGGCTCTGACAGAGTCTCCTACAATGAGCAGTTCTTC. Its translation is CASGSDRVSYNEQFF.